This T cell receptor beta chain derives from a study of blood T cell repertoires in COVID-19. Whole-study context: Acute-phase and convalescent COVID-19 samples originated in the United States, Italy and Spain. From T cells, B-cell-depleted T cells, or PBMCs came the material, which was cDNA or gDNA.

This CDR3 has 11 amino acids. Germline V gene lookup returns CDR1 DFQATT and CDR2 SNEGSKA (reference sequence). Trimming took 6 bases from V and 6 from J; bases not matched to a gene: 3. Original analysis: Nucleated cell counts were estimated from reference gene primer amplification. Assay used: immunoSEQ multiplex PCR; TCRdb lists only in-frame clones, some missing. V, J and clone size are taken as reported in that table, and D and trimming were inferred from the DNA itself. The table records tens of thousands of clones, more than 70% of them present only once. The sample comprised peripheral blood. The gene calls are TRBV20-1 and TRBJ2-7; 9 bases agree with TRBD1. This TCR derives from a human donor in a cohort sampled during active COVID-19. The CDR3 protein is CSAGTGLEQYF. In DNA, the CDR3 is TGCAGTGCGGGGACAGGGCTCGAGCAGTACTTC.